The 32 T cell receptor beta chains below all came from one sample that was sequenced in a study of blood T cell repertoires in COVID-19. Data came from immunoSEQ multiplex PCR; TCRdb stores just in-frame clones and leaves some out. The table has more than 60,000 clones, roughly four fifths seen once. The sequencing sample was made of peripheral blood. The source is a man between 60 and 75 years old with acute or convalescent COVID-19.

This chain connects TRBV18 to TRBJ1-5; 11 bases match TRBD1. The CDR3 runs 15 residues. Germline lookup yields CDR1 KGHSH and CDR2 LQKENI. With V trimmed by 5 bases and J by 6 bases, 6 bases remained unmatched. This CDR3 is CASSDRTGGVQPQHF. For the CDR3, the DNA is TGTGCCAGCTCAGATCGGACAGGGGGCGTTCAGCCCCAGCATTTT.

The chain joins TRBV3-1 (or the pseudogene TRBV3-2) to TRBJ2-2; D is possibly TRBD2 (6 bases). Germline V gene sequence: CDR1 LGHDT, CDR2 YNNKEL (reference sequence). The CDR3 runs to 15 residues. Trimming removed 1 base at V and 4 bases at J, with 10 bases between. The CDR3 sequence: CASSQGGVATGELFF. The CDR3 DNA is TGTGCCAGCAGCCAAGGGGGGGTGGCCACCGGGGAGCTGTTTTTT.

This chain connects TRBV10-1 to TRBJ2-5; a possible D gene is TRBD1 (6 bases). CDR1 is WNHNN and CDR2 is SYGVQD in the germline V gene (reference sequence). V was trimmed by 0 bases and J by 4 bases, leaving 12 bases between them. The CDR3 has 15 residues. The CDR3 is CASSESNAGAETQYF. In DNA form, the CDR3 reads TGCGCCAGCAGTGAGTCGAATGCAGGGGCAGAGACCCAGTACTTC.

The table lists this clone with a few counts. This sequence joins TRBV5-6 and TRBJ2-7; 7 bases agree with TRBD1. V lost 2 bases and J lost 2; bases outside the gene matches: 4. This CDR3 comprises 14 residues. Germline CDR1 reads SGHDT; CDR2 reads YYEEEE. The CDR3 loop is CASSLGTEAYEQYF. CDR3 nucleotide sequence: TGTGCCAGCAGCTTAGGGACAGAAGCCTACGAGCAGTACTTC.

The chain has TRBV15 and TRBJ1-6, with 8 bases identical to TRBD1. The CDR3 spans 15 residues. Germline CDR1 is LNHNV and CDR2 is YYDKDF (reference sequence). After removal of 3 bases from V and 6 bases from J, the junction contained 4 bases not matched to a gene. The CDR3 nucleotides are TGTGCCACCAGCAGGGGACAGGTCCCTAATTCACCCCTCCACTTT. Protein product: CATSRGQVPNSPLHF.

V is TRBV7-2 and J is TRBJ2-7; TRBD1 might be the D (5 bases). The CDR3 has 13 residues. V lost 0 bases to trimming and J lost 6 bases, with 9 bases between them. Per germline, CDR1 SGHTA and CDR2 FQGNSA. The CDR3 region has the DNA TGTGCCAGCAGCTTAGCGCTAGGGGTCGAGCAGTACTTC. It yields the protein CASSLALGVEQYF.

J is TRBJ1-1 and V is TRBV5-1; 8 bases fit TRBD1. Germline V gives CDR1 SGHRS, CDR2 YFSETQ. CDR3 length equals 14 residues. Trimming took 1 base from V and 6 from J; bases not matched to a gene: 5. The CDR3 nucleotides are TGCGCCAGCAGCTTGTCCAGGGGGCTCTCTGAAGCTTTCTTT. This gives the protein CASSLSRGLSEAFF.

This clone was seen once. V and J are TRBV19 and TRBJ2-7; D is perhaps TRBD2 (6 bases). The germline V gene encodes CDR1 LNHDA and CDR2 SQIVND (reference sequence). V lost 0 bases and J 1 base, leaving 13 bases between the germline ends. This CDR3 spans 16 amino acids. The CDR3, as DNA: TGTGCCAGTAGTATAGAGTCCGGGGCGGGATCCTACGAGCAGTACTTC. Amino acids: CASSIESGAGSYEQYF.

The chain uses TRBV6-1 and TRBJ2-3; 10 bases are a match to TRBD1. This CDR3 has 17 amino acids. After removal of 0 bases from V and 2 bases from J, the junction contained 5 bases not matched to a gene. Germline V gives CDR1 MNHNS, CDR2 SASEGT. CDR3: CASSEAPGQGYTDTQYF. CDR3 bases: TGTGCCAGCAGTGAAGCGCCGGGACAGGGGTACACAGATACGCAGTATTTT.

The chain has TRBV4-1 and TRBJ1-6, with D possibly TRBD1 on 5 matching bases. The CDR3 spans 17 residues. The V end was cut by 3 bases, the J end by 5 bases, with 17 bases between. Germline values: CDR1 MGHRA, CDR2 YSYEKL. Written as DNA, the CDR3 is TGCGCCAGCAGCCATAGGCAGGTGGGGGGTAATAATTCACCCCTCCACTTT. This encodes CASSHRQVGGNNSPLHF.

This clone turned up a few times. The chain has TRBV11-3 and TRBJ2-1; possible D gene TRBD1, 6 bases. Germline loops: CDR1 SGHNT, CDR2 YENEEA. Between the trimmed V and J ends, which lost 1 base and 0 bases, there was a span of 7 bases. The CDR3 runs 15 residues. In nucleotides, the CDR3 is TGTGCCAGCAGCTTAGGGGGGCCCTCCTACAATGAGCAGTTCTTC. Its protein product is CASSLGGPSYNEQFF.

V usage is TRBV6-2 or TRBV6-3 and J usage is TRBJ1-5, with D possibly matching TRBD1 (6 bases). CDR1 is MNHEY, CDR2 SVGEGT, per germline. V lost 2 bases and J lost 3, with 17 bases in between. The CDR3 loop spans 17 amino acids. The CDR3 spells CASSYRPTGPNNQPQHF. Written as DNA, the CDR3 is TGTGCCAGCAGTTACCGCCCGACAGGACCCAACAATCAGCCCCAGCATTTT.

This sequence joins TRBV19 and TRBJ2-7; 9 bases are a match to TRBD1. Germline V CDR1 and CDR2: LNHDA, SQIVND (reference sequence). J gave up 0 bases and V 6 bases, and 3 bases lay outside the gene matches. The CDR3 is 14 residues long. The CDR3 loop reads CASRRQGDSYEQYF. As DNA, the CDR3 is TGTGCCAGTAGACGACAGGGGGACTCCTACGAGCAGTACTTC.

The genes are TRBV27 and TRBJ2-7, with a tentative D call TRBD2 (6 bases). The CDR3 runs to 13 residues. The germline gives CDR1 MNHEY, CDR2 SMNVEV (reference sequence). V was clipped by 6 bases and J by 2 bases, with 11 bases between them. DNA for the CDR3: TGTGCCAGCAGGGCGGGACCTACCTACGAGCAGTACTTC. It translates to CASRAGPTYEQYF.

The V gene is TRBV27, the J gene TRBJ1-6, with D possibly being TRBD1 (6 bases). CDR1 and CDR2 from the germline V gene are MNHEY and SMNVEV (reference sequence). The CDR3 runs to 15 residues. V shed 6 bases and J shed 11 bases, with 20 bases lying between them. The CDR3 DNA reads TGTGCCAGCAGCTCTACGGACAGCCGGAGGCCACCCCTCCACTTT. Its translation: CASSSTDSRRPPLHF.

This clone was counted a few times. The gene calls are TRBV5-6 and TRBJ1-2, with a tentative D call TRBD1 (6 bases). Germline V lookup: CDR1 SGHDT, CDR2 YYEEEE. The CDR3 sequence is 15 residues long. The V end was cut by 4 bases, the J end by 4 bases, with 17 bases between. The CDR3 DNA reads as TGTGCCAGCAGCCCCTCCGTACAGGGCGGCTATGGCTACACCTTC. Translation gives CASSPSVQGGYGYTF.

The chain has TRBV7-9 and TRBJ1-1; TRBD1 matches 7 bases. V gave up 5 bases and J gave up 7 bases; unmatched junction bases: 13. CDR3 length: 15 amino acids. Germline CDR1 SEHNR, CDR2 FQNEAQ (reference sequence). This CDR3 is CASSPRTGSRIEAFF. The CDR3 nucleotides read TGTGCCAGCAGCCCCCGGACAGGCTCTAGGATTGAAGCTTTCTTT. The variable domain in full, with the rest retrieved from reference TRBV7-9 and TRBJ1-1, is DTGVSQNPRHKITKRGQNVTFRCDPISEHNRLYWYRQTLGQGPEFLTYFQNEAQLEKSRLLSDRFSAERPKGSFSTLEIQRTEQGDSAMYLCASSPRTGSRIEAFFGQGTRLTVV.

The CDR3 spells CASSLTGNQPQHF. In DNA, the CDR3 is TGTGCCAGCAGCTTAACGGGAAATCAGCCCCAGCATTTT. The chain couples TRBV7-9 to TRBJ1-5; D not resolved. Germline V CDR1 and CDR2: SEHNR, FQNEAQ (reference sequence). V lost 2 bases to trimming and J lost 4 bases, with 6 bases between them. This CDR3 is 13 amino acids long.

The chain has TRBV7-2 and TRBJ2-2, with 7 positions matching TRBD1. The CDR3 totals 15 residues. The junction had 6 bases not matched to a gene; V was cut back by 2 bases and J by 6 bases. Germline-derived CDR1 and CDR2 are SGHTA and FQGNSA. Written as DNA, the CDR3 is TGTGCCAGCAGCTTACGGACAGGTCACCCCGGGGAGCTGTTTTTT. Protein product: CASSLRTGHPGELFF. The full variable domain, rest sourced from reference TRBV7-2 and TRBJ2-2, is GAGVSQSPSNKVTEKGKDVELRCDPISGHTALYWYRQSLGQGLEFLIYFQGNSAPDKSGLPSDRFSAERTGGSVSTLTIQRTQQEDSAVYLCASSLRTGHPGELFFGEGSRLTVL.

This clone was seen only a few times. Written as DNA, the CDR3 is TGTGCCAGTGCGGGACAGGGGGATGGCTACACCTTC. It is translated as CASAGQGDGYTF. This sequence joins TRBV6-5 and TRBJ1-2; 11 positions agree with TRBD1. The germline V gene has CDR1 MNHEY and CDR2 SVGAGI. The CDR3 has 12 amino acids. V was pared by 9 bases and J by 6 bases, with 3 bases of the junction left unmatched.

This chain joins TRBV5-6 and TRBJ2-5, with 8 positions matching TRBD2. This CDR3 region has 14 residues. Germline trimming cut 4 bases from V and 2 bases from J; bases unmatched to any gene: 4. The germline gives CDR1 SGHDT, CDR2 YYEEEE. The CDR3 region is CASSAGTRQETQYF. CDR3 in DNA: TGTGCCAGCAGCGCTGGGACTAGACAAGAGACCCAGTACTTC.

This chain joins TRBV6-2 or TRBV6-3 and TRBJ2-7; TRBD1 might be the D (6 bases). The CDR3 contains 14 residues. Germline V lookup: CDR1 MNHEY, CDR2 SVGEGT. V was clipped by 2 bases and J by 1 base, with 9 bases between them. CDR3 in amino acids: CASSYIQGSYEQYF. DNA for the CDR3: TGTGCCAGCAGTTACATTCAGGGGTCCTACGAGCAGTACTTC.

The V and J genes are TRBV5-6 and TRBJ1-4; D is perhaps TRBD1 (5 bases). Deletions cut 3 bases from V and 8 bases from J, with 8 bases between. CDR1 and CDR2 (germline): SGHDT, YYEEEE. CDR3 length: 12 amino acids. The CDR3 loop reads CASSYRQEKLFF. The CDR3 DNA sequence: TGTGCCAGCAGCTATCGACAGGAAAAACTGTTTTTT. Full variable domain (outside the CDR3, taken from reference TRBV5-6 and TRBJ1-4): DAGVTQSPTHLIKTRGQQVTLRCSPKSGHDTVSWYQQALGQGPQFIFQYYEEEERQRGNFPDRFSGHQFPNYSSELNVNALLLGDSALYLCASSYRQEKLFFGSGTQLSVL.

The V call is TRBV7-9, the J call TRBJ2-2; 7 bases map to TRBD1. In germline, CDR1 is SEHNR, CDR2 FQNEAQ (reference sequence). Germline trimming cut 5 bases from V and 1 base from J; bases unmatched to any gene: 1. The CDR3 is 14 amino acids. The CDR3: CASSRTGNTGELFF. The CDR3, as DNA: TGTGCCAGCAGCCGGACAGGGAACACCGGGGAGCTGTTTTTT.

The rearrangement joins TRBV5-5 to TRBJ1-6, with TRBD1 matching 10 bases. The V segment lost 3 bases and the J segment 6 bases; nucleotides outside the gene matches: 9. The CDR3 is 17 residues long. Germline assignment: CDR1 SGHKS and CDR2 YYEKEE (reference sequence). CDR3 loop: CASSSPWGQGINSPLHF. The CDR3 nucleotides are TGTGCCAGCAGCTCACCCTGGGGACAGGGGATTAATTCACCCCTCCACTTT.

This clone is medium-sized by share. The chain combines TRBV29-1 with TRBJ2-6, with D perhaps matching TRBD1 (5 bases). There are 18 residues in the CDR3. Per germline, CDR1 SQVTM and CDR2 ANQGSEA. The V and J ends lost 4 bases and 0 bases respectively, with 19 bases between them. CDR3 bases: TGCAGCGTTGCCGGATATCCCCAGGGTCCCTCTGGGGCCAACGTCCTGACTTTC. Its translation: CSVAGYPQGPSGANVLTF.

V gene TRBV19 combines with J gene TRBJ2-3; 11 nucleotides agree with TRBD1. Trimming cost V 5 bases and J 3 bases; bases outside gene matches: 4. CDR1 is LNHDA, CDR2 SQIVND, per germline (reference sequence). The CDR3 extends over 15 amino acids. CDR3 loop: CASSLGQGETDTQYF. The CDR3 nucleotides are TGTGCCAGTAGTCTGGGACAGGGGGAGACAGATACGCAGTATTTT.

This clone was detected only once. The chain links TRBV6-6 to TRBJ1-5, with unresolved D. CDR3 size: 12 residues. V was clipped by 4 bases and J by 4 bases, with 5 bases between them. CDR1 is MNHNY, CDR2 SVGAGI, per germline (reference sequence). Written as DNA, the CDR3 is TGTGCCAGCAGTTCCCCTAATCAGCCCCAGCATTTT. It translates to CASSSPNQPQHF.

CDR3 sequence (DNA): TGTGCCAGCAGCTTAGGTCGAGCGGGGGGAGAGACCCAGTACTTC. Amino acids: CASSLGRAGGETQYF. V and J are TRBV11-3 and TRBJ2-5; TRBD2 aligns across 9 bases. V lost 1 base to trimming and J lost 4 bases; unmatched junction nucleotides: 4. This CDR3 contains 15 residues. Germline V gives CDR1 SGHNT, CDR2 YENEEA.

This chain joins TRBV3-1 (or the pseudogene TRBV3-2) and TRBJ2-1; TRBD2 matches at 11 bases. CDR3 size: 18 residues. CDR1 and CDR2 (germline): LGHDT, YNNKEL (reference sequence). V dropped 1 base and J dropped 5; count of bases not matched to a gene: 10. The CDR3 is CASSQVVSSGRFDNEQFF. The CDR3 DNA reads TGTGCCAGCAGCCAAGTGGTTTCTAGCGGGAGGTTCGACAATGAGCAGTTCTTC.

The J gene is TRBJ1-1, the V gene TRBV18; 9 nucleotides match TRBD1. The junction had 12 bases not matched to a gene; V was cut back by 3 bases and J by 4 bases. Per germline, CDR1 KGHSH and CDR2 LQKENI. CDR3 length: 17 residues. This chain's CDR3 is CASSPRGLQGAPTEAFF. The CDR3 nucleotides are TGTGCCAGCTCACCGAGGGGGCTACAGGGGGCGCCCACTGAAGCTTTCTTT.

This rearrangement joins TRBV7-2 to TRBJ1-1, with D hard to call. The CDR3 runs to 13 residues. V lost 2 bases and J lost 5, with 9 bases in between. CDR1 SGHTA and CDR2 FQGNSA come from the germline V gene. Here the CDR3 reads CASSLTGITEAFF. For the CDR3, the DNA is TGTGCCAGCAGCTTAACGGGAATAACTGAAGCTTTCTTT.